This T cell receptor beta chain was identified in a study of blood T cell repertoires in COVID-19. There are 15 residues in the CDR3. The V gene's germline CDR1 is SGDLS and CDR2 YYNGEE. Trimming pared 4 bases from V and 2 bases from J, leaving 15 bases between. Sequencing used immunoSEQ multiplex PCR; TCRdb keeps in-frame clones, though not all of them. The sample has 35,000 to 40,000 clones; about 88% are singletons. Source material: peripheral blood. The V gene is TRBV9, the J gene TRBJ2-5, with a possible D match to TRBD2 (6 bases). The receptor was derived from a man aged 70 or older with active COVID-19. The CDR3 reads CASSPRPGLQETQYF. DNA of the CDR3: TGTGCCAGCAGCCCCCGTCCCGGACTACAAGAGACCCAGTACTTC.